This paragraph covers one T cell receptor beta chain sequence. Its antigen is unidentified. This entry belongs to a study of shared clonotypes between healthy human individuals. There were no recent acute infections or vaccinations among the donors, who were healthy HIV-negative adults. CD45RA-negative memory and CD45RA+ naive subsets were split from the CD4+ cells. Findings of the study overall: It was the non-shared clonotypes that had lower generation probabilities than clonotypes shared by all four donors. The study generally estimated greater richness for naive than memory subsets.

Germline-derived CDR1 and CDR2 are SGHDN and FVKESK. After removal of 4 bases from V and 3 bases from J, the junction contained 9 bases not matched to a gene. The CDR3 is made up of 16 amino acids. Produced via immunoSEQ multiplex PCR; TCRdb's table is partial and in-frame only. The sample has 2 million to 2.5 million clones; 85% to 95% are singletons. Specimen: naive CD4+ T cells from PBMCs. The subset: CD45RA+ positively selected. V is TRBV14 and J is TRBJ2-5; TRBD2 agrees at 9 bases. This clonotype was obtained from a man between 18 and 29 years old in good health. Some clones in this sample may be carry-over from other donors' samples. The CDR3 spells CASSPPPRGREETQYF. CDR3 bases: TGTGCCAGCAGCCCGCCGCCCCGCGGGAGGGAAGAGACCCAGTACTTC. Together with reference TRBV14 and TRBJ2-5, the CDR3 gives the full variable domain: EAGVTQFPSHSVIEKGQTVTLRCDPISGHDNLYWYRRVMGKEIKFLLHFVKESKQDESGMPNNRFLAERTGGTYSTLKVQPAELEDSGVYFCASSPPPRGREETQYFGPGTRLLVL.